A selection of T cell receptor beta chains follows, all from one sample in a study of regulatory T cells in long-lasting Graves disease. TCRdb called the multiplex PCR reads again in MiXCR, with one record for every CDR3 protein. The table lists about 440,000 distinct CDR3 sequences, less than 20% of them singletons, with around 10% in the top ten. This sample was also put to use in a study of T cells in Graves' hyperthyroidism and ophthalmopathy.

The specimen comprised peripheral blood mononuclear cells (PBMCs), sampled at new diagnosis, from a patient treated with antithyroid drugs. These receptor sequences come from a woman in her 30s with Graves disease. CDR3s include the opening cysteine and the closing phenylalanine or tryptophan. A D gene is named only where the DNA matches it firmly. Clone size is stated in some rows and not others, as once, few, many or a class when expanded.

>TRBJ1-2|TRBD1|TRBV29-1|many
TGCAGCGTTATTCTTAGGACAGGGGGTAACTATGGCTACACCTTC
CSVILRTGGNYGYTF
>TRBJ2-1|.|TRBV7-8|many
TGTGCCAGCAGCTCCCCGGGGAGTAGCGTGAATGAGCAGTTCTTC
CASSSPGSSVNEQFF
>TRBJ1-2|TRBD1|TRBV20-1|few
TGCAGTGCTAGAGATTATCGGGACAGGAGATTTACTAACTATGGCTACACCTTC
CSARDYRDRRFTNYGYTF
>TRBJ2-3|.|TRBV5-5|many
TGTGCCAGCAGCTCCCTAAGCGGGAGCACAGATACGCAGTATTTT
CASSSLSGSTDTQYF
>TRBJ1-5|TRBD1|TRBV7-2|few
TGTGCCAGCAGCGAAGGGACAGGGAGGGATGGTCAGCCCCAGCATTTT
CASSEGTGRDGQPQHF
>TRBJ2-1|.|TRBV12-3/TRBV12-4|many
TGTGCCAGCAGTTTACTCGGACGGAGCTCCTACAATGAGCAGTTCTTC
CASSLLGRSSYNEQFF
>TRBJ2-3|TRBD2|TRBV20-1|many
TGCAGTGCTAGAGATGCGACTAGCGGGAGGGGTACGCAGTATTTT
CSARDATSGRGTQYF
>TRBJ1-1|.|TRBV6-2/TRBV6-3|many
TGTGCCAGCAGTTTCTTACTACAGGGCGTGAACACTGAAGCTTTCTTT
CASSFLLQGVNTEAFF
>TRBJ2-7|.|TRBV19|.
TGTGCCAGCTCCTTAGCGAAATCCTACGAGCAGTACTTC
CASSLAKSYEQYF
>TRBJ2-7|TRBD2|TRBV27|many
TGTGCCAGCAGTTTCCTTGTCGGCGGGAGTTACGAGCAGTACTTC
CASSFLVGGSYEQYF
>TRBJ2-1|.|TRBV10-3|.
TGTGCCATCGGTTCCTACAATGAGCAGTTCTTC
CAIGSYNEQFF
>TRBJ2-4|.|TRBV2|many
TGTGCCAGCAGTCAAAGGGGTTACAAAAACATTCAGTACTTC
CASSQRGYKNIQYF
>TRBJ1-1|TRBD1|TRBV7-3|many
TGTGCCAGCAGCCCGGACAGGGGGAGGGAAGCTTTCTTT
CASSPDRGREAFF
>TRBJ1-1|.|TRBV5-1|many
TGCGCCAGCCGTAAGGACAGAATGAACACTGAAGCTTTCTTT
CASRKDRMNTEAFF
>TRBJ2-7|TRBD2|TRBV5-1|many
TGCGCCTCCGGGACTAGCGGCTACGAGCAGTACTTC
CASGTSGYEQYF
>TRBJ1-5|.|TRBV10-3|.
TGTGCCATCAGCGGACAGAACAATCAGCCCCAGCATTTT
CAISGQNNQPQHF
>TRBJ2-2|TRBD2|TRBV10-3|many
TGTGCCATCAGTGGACTAGCGGGAGGACCATGGAACACCGGGGAGCTGTTTTTT
CAISGLAGGPWNTGELFF
>TRBJ2-2|.|TRBV20-1|.
TGCAGTGCCCTGACGAACACCGGGGAGCTGTTTTTT
CSALTNTGELFF